These 27 T cell receptor beta chains came from one sample sequenced in a study of lymphopenia after photon versus proton radiotherapy. Sequencing used immunoSEQ multiplex PCR; TCRdb keeps in-frame clones, though not all of them. The sample lists about 45,000 clones, 85% occurring once. The specimen was peripheral blood, collected from a patient treated with photon-based radiotherapy. The receptors derive from a man aged 35 to 55 with gastric cancer.

V is TRBV9 and J is TRBJ1-6; D gene ambiguous. The CDR3 totals 16 residues. Germline lookup yields CDR1 SGDLS and CDR2 YYNGEE. V was trimmed by 0 bases and J by 8 bases, leaving 15 bases between them. CDR3 DNA: TGTGCCAGCAGCGTAGGGCCCTGGATGAGTGATTCACCCCTCCACTTT. It specifies CASSVGPWMSDSPLHF.

The rearrangement joins TRBV5-1 to TRBJ2-5, with D tentatively TRBD2 (5 bases). V was shortened by 4 bases and J by 3 bases, with 13 bases between the two germline ends. This CDR3 comprises 14 residues. Germline lookup yields CDR1 SGHRS and CDR2 YFSETQ. CDR3 nucleotides: TGCGCCAGCAGCGCCGGAGGATTAAAAGAGACCCAGTACTTC. The encoded protein is CASSAGGLKETQYF.

This chain joins TRBV9 and TRBJ1-2; D call uncertain. V lost 6 bases and J 8 bases, leaving 11 bases between the germline ends. Germline CDR1 is SGDLS and CDR2 is YYNGEE. The length of the CDR3 is 11 residues. The CDR3 DNA is TGTGCCAGCATCCCGCGCTGGGGCTACACCTTC. It is translated as CASIPRWGYTF.

The chain carries TRBV18 and TRBJ1-6; 11 positions match TRBD1. The length of the CDR3 is 16 residues. Germline values: CDR1 KGHSH, CDR2 LQKENI. Trimming cost V 2 bases and J 6 bases; bases outside gene matches: 3. CDR3: CASSPRTGGGNSPLHF. In DNA form, the CDR3 reads TGTGCCAGCTCACCAAGGACAGGGGGCGGTAATTCACCCCTCCACTTT. Together with reference TRBV18 and TRBJ1-6, the CDR3 gives the full variable domain: NAGVMQNPRHLVRRRGQEARLRCSPMKGHSHVYWYRQLPEEGLKFMVYLQKENIIDESGMPKERFSAEFPKEGPSILRIQQVVRGDSAAYFCASSPRTGGGNSPLHFGNGTRLTVT.

The chain employs TRBV4-2 and TRBJ2-5; 10 bases match TRBD2. Germline CDR1 is LGHNA and CDR2 is YNFKEQ. The CDR3 runs to 17 residues. J gave up 0 bases and V 6 bases, and 10 bases lay outside the gene matches. This chain's CDR3 is CASRSLAGGPYQETQYF. The CDR3 region has the DNA TGTGCCAGCAGATCGTTAGCGGGGGGCCCATACCAAGAGACCCAGTACTTC.

The chain recombines TRBV2 with TRBJ2-7, with a possible D match to TRBD1 (6 bases). Germline CDR1 and CDR2: SNHLY and FYNNEI. Trimming took off 8 bases at V and 4 bases at J, with 15 bases between the two ends. CDR3 length: 13 residues. CDR3 coding DNA: TGTGCCAGCTACAGGGATGGACCGTACGAGCAGTACTTC. Translation gives CASYRDGPYEQYF.

The chain carries TRBV7-2 and TRBJ1-2; 9 bases align to TRBD1. The CDR3 loop spans 15 amino acids. From germline, CDR1 is SGHTA and CDR2 FQGNSA. After removal of 3 bases from V and 5 bases from J, the junction contained 7 bases not matched to a gene. The DNA of the CDR3 is TGTGCCAGCAGCTTCTCTGAGACAGGGGGATATGGCTACACCTTC. It translates to CASSFSETGGYGYTF.

In nucleotides, the CDR3 is TGCGCCAGCAGCTTGGACGATGGCCGGATGAACACTGAAGCTTTCTTT. It yields the protein CASSLDDGRMNTEAFF. This chain connects TRBV5-1 to TRBJ1-1, with no clear D. Per the germline V gene, CDR1 is SGHRS and CDR2 is YFSETQ. The CDR3 totals 16 residues. Trimming stripped 0 bases from V and 0 bases from J, with 12 bases between. The full variable domain, with the rest looked up from reference TRBV5-1 and TRBJ1-1, is KAGVTQTPRYLIKTRGQQVTLSCSPISGHRSVSWYQQTPGQGLQFLFEYFSETQRNKGNFPGRFSGRQFSNSRSEMNVSTLELGDSALYLCASSLDDGRMNTEAFFGQGTRLTVV.

CDR3: CASSPGTSGGRETQYF. In DNA, the CDR3 is TGTGCCAGCAGCCCCGGGACTAGCGGGGGAAGAGAGACCCAGTACTTC. The chain uses TRBV7-3 and TRBJ2-5, with 14 positions matching TRBD2. The CDR3 spans 16 residues. CDR1 is SGHTA, CDR2 FQGTGA, per germline. The V segment lost 5 bases and the J segment 4 bases; nucleotides outside the gene matches: 6.

This clone came up a few times. The V and J genes are TRBV6-5 and TRBJ1-2, with no clear D. The CDR3 runs to 12 residues. Germline V lookup: CDR1 MNHEY, CDR2 SVGAGI. With 6 bases removed from V and 8 bases from J, the gap between germline ends came to 13 bases. The CDR3 region is CASRNNKRGYTF. In DNA, the CDR3 is TGTGCCAGCAGAAACAACAAGCGGGGCTACACCTTC.

The rearrangement uses TRBV27 and TRBJ2-7, with D possibly TRBD2 on 5 matching bases. The CDR3 extends over 12 amino acids. Germline CDR1 and CDR2: MNHEY and SMNVEV (reference sequence). V was trimmed by 5 bases and J by 7 bases, leaving 12 bases between them. CDR3 protein: CASSLARGEQYF. As DNA, the CDR3 is TGTGCCAGCAGTCTAGCCCGTGGTGAGCAGTACTTC.

The chain uses TRBV11-1 and TRBJ1-1; no firm D call. This CDR3 has 15 residues. Germline assignment: CDR1 SGHAT and CDR2 FQDESV (reference sequence). Trimming removed 0 bases from V and 4 bases from J, with 12 bases in between. The CDR3 loop reads CASSLAWGGATEAFF. CDR3 DNA: TGTGCCAGCAGCTTAGCTTGGGGAGGAGCCACTGAAGCTTTCTTT.

The rearrangement links TRBV4-2 to TRBJ2-3; 8 nucleotides agree with TRBD1. The germline V gene has CDR1 LGHNA and CDR2 YNFKEQ. Germline trimming cut 1 base from V and 5 bases from J; bases unmatched to any gene: 5. The CDR3 has 15 amino acids. The CDR3 region has the DNA TGTGCCAGCAGCCAAGCGGACAGGGTGGAAGATACGCAGTATTTT. It codes for CASSQADRVEDTQYF.

The rearrangement links TRBV6-4 to TRBJ2-3, with TRBD2 as a possible D gene (6 bases). Trimming stripped 2 bases from V and 2 bases from J, with 8 bases between. This CDR3 has 14 amino acids. Germline loops: CDR1 MRHNA, CDR2 SNTAGT. The CDR3 loop reads CASSDGGATDTQYF. Written as DNA, the CDR3 is TGTGCCAGCAGTGACGGCGGGGCCACAGATACGCAGTATTTT.

The chain carries TRBV11-1 and TRBJ1-1; D remains unclear. Germline lookup yields CDR1 SGHAT and CDR2 FQDESV (reference sequence). The CDR3 has 12 amino acids. The V end lost 6 bases, the J end lost 1 base, and 6 bases lay between the germline ends. The CDR3 sequence is CASSFQNTEAFF. DNA of the CDR3: TGTGCCAGCAGTTTTCAGAACACTGAAGCTTTCTTT. The entire variable domain, with the rest obtained from reference TRBV11-1 and TRBJ1-1, is as follows: EAEVAQSPRYKITEKSQAVAFWCDPISGHATLYWYRQILGQGPELLVQFQDESVVDDSQLPKDRFSAERLKGVDSTLKIQPAELGDSAMYLCASSFQNTEAFFGQGTRLTVV.

This rearrangement joins TRBV30 to TRBJ2-2; D is unresolved. The CDR3 has 16 amino acids. V was pared by 4 bases and J by 1 base, with 16 bases between. Germline V gene lookup returns CDR1 GTSNPN and CDR2 SVGIG (reference sequence). The CDR3 is CAWTHRAARNTGELFF. The CDR3 DNA is TGTGCCTGGACCCACCGGGCCGCGCGGAACACCGGGGAGCTGTTTTTT.

This clone was counted only a few times. The CDR3 DNA follows: TGTGCCGGCTCCCGGACTAGCGGGGGGGCTGGGGAAGATACGCAGTATTTT. This sequence encodes CAGSRTSGGAGEDTQYF. The J gene is TRBJ2-3, the V gene TRBV2; 15 positions match TRBD2. Germline V gives CDR1 SNHLY, CDR2 FYNNEI. This CDR3 region has 17 residues. V was clipped by 11 bases and J by 5 bases; unmatched bases: 14.

The rearrangement uses TRBV5-6 and TRBJ2-2, with 7 positions matching TRBD1. Germline CDR1 reads SGHDT; CDR2 reads YYEEEE. V lost 3 bases to trimming and J lost 7 bases; unmatched junction nucleotides: 12. The CDR3 has 16 amino acids. The CDR3 DNA reads as TGTGCCAGCAGCTCCGATGGACAGGCCCGAGACGGGGAGCTGTTTTTT. This gives the protein CASSSDGQARDGELFF. Looking up the rest from reference TRBV5-6 and TRBJ2-2 gives the full variable domain: DAGVTQSPTHLIKTRGQQVTLRCSPKSGHDTVSWYQQALGQGPQFIFQYYEEEERQRGNFPDRFSGHQFPNYSSELNVNALLLGDSALYLCASSSDGQARDGELFFGEGSRLTVL.

The genes are TRBV5-6 and TRBJ2-3; D is possibly TRBD1 (6 bases). Trimming cost V 7 bases and J 6 bases, with 15 bases left between them. In germline, CDR1 is SGHDT, CDR2 YYEEEE. This CDR3 has 13 amino acids. CDR3 nucleotides: TGTGCCAGCTTCCCACTGGGGGCGGATACGCAGTATTTT. This sequence encodes CASFPLGADTQYF.

V and J are TRBV29-1 and TRBJ1-1; D not resolved. The CDR3 is 13 amino acids. CDR1 is SQVTM and CDR2 is ANQGSEA in the germline V gene. The CDR3 coding sequence is TGCAGTGTGACCGCATTTGAAGGGTCTGGAGCTTTCTTT. The encoded protein is CSVTAFEGSGAFF.

Only one count was recorded for this clone. The gene calls are TRBV10-3 and TRBJ2-2; weak D call: TRBD2 (5 bases). CDR3 length: 17 residues. Germline V CDR1 and CDR2: ENHRY, SYGVKD. V shed 6 bases and J shed 4 bases, with 21 bases lying between them. CDR3 residues: CAISEATSAAGTGELFF. The CDR3 nucleotides read TGTGCCATCAGCGAAGCCACTAGTGCGGCTGGCACCGGGGAGCTGTTTTTT.

The V and J genes are TRBV27 and TRBJ1-1; 7 nucleotides align to TRBD1. V lost 8 bases and J lost 4; bases outside the gene matches: 13. CDR3 size: 15 residues. Germline V gene lookup returns CDR1 MNHEY and CDR2 SMNVEV (reference sequence). In DNA, the CDR3 is TGTGCCAGCTTAAACCGAGGGGGCGCGGGCACTGAAGCTTTCTTT. This translates into CASLNRGGAGTEAFF.

This clone came up a few times. The chain combines TRBV7-2 with TRBJ1-2; maybe TRBD1 (6 bases). Germline CDR1 and CDR2: SGHTA and FQGNSA. CDR3 length: 11 amino acids. Trimming shortened V by 1 base and J by 10 bases, and 7 bases separated the two germline ends. The CDR3 sequence is CASSLGTAYTF. Written as DNA, the CDR3 is TGTGCCAGCAGCTTAGGGACAGCCTACACCTTC.

This rearrangement joins TRBV6-5 to TRBJ1-5, with a weak D call TRBD1 (6 bases). This CDR3 is built from 14 residues. Germline CDR1 is MNHEY and CDR2 is SVGAGI. V shed 4 bases and J shed 6 bases, with 13 bases lying between them. The CDR3 region has the DNA TGTGCCAGCAGTTTACAGGGAACGAGTCAGCCCCAGCATTTT. It specifies CASSLQGTSQPQHF.

CDR3 amino acids: CASGTGNTEAFF. The CDR3, as DNA: TGTGCCAGCGGGACAGGGAACACTGAAGCTTTCTTT. This chain connects TRBV21-1 to TRBJ1-1; TRBD1 was called by the table and not checked on the DNA. TRBV21-1 is shown as a pseudogene. The CDR3 is 12 amino acids.

CDR3 nucleotides: TGTGCCAGCAGCTTTGACAGGGGGCAATACGAGCAGTACTTC. It codes for CASSFDRGQYEQYF. The V call is TRBV11-2, the J call TRBJ2-7, with 10 bases aligning to TRBD1. Germline CDR1 SGHAT, CDR2 FQNNGV. This CDR3 is 14 amino acids long. V gave up 3 bases and J gave up 4 bases; unmatched junction bases: 3.

The V call is TRBV30, the J call TRBJ2-7, with D perhaps given as TRBD1 or TRBD2 (7 bases each). Trimming removed 2 bases from V and 2 bases from J, with 19 bases in between. There are 16 residues in the CDR3. Per germline, CDR1 GTSNPN and CDR2 SVGIG (reference sequence). For the CDR3, the DNA is TGTGCCTGGAGTAACGGAGGGAGGGGGCTCACCTACGAGCAGTACTTC. The encoded protein is CAWSNGGRGLTYEQYF. The whole variable domain, filled in from reference TRBV30 and TRBJ2-7, reads SQTIHQWPATLVQPVGSPLSLECTVEGTSNPNLYWYRQAAGRGLQLLFYSVGIGQISSEVPQNLSASRPQDRQFILSSKKLLLSDSGFYLCAWSNGGRGLTYEQYFGPGTRLTVT.